A single TCR beta chain is shown here with its context. Its specificity is not known. Germline lookup yields CDR1 SGDLS and CDR2 YYNGEE. Trimming took 2 bases from V and 0 from J, leaving 16 bases between them. CDR3 size: 17 residues. Expressed TCRB transcripts were sequenced because the entire RNA isolate underwent reverse transcription. The average read count of naive, central memory and regulatory T cell samples was several million. Sequenced by immunoSEQ multiplex PCR; TCRdb stores in-frame clones only, minus some. This table has a few hundred thousand clones, approximately 11% appearing once. About 120 mL of blood, on average, came from one heparinised draw per donor. The data are from a study of beta chain features in type 1 diabetes. General observations from the study: PCR might favor shorter templates, but any such skew would affect patients and controls equally. The influence of HLA type on TCRB rearrangement stayed undetermined.

Sequencing was done on a sample of naive CD4+ T cells from blood. The chain is built from TRBV9 and TRBJ2-3; possibly TRBD2 for D (5 bases). The origin of this receptor is a woman aged 25 to 45 in good health. The DNA of the CDR3 is TGTGCCAGCAGCGTCCTCCCGGGGATGGCTAGCACAGATACGCAGTATTTT. Translated: CASSVLPGMASTDTQYF.